In this sample, the clone carrying this T cell receptor (beta chain) turned up a few times. Its antigen remains unknown. This entry comes from a study of cytomegalovirus exposure and HLA in healthy donors. Study-level results: The authors confirmed in vitro that a few CMV-associated chains were specific for CMV antigens. Most TCR sequences were seen very rarely across donors, but some public TCRs occurred in many. Cytomegalovirus-associated status was assigned to approximately 160 TCR beta chains.

The length of the CDR3 is 15 residues. Unmatched junction bases numbered 5, after V lost 2 bases and J lost 4 bases. Germline loops: CDR1 SGHRS, CDR2 YFSETQ. Repertoires were generated with immunoSEQ multiplex PCR, while TCRdb's copy carries only in-frame clones and drops some. Among some 110,000 clones listed, around 89% were seen once. The chain couples TRBV5-1 to TRBJ2-2; 7 bases map to TRBD2. This receptor was obtained from a man younger than 35 in good health and CMV-seronegative. The sequenced sample was PBMCs. The CDR3 nucleotides are TGCGCCAGCAGCTTTGGCGGGAGTGGCACCGGGGAGCTGTTTTTT. Amino acid sequence: CASSFGGSGTGELFF.